A selection of T cell receptor beta chains follows, all from one sample in a study of OX40 agonist ivuxolimab in advanced cancers. Profiling relied on immunoSEQ multiplex PCR, and the TCRdb table lists in-frame clones only, not all of them. Here the sample spans 60,000 or so clones, about 92% being singletons. The sample was CD4+ or CD8+ T cells sorted from blood, taken in a trial of the OX40 agonist ivuxolimab. The receptors were gathered from an adult with an advanced solid tumor such as melanoma, head and neck, liver or kidney cancer. Each CDR3 is given without its conserved first and last residue.

v_gene	j_gene	CDR3aa
TRBV19	TRBJ2-2	ASTMTSTGELF
TRBV14	TRBJ1-2	ASSQQGANYGYT
TRBV2	TRBJ2-3	ASSERIGGAGDTDTQY
TRBV5-6	TRBJ2-3	ASSSGTTSTDTQY
TRBV4-1	TRBJ2-7	ASSVGLPSYEQY
TRBV7-6	TRBJ2-3	ASSFRESSDTQY
TRBV2	TRBJ1-1	ASSDARVKTEAF
TRBV5-6	TRBJ2-1	ASSLYYSGDEQF
TRBV18	TRBJ1-2	ASSPPGREDGYT
TRBV7-9	TRBJ1-2	ASSFREGGYGYT
TRBV30	TRBJ2-1	AWSVWRYNEQF
TRBV7-9	TRBJ2-3	ASSLTGRVTDTQY
TRBV10-3	TRBJ2-7	AISETGPNEQY
TRBV29-1	TRBJ1-1	SARPTGHTEAF